The 32 T cell receptor beta chains given below trace back to one sample, sequenced in a study of naive and memory T cell subsets. An equimolar mix of two oligonucleotides served as the beta constant-region primer for TRBC1 and TRBC2. MiXCR was run by TCRdb on the UMI-ligation and nested PCR reads, yielding one entry per CDR3 protein. This sample yields tens of thousands of distinct CDR3 sequences, of which 13% are seen a single time; around 20% belongs to the top ten. Sequencing was performed on effector memory CD4+ T cells from blood. The subset: effector memory, CD45RA- CD27-. Every receptor here comes from a human donor in good health.

The genes are TRBV27 and TRBJ2-1; possibly TRBD1 for D (6 bases). This CDR3 region has 14 residues. Germline-derived CDR1 and CDR2 are MNHEY and SMNVEV (reference sequence). Trimming removed 6 bases from V and 5 bases from J, with 14 bases in between. CDR3 DNA sequence: TGTGCCAGCAGCCAACGCCGGGACAACAATGAGCAGTTCTTC. Translation: CASSQRRDNNEQFF.

This clonotype was seen only a few times. The V and J genes are TRBV10-2 and TRBJ1-3; 12 positions match TRBD1. Germline CDR1 is WSHSY and CDR2 is SAAADI. This CDR3 is built from 17 residues. V was clipped by 7 bases and J by 2 bases; unmatched bases: 9. In DNA, the CDR3 is TGCGCCAGCAAATACGGGACAGGGGGCGACGCTGGAAACACCATATATTTT. Its translation is CASKYGTGGDAGNTIYF.

The chain uses TRBV5-1 and TRBJ1-2; 7 nucleotides match TRBD1. Germline V gene lookup returns CDR1 SGHRS and CDR2 YFSETQ. V was clipped by 6 bases and J by 2 bases; unmatched bases: 13. This CDR3 spans 16 amino acids. The CDR3 sequence: CASTTGFQGGNYGYTF. Here the CDR3 DNA reads TGCGCCAGCACTACCGGGTTCCAGGGGGGGAACTATGGCTACACCTTC.

The genes are TRBV14 and TRBJ2-1; D is possibly TRBD1 (5 bases). Germline V gene lookup returns CDR1 SGHDN and CDR2 FVKESK. V shed 3 bases and J shed 11 bases, with 14 bases lying between them. The CDR3 loop spans 13 amino acids. CDR3 in DNA: TGTGCCAGCAGCCATCTGGGGCAGGTGAAGCAGTTCTTC. Protein: CASSHLGQVKQFF.

This clonotype was seen a handful of times. The chain couples TRBV20-1 to TRBJ2-3; D might be TRBD2 (5 bases). Trimming cost V 5 bases and J 0 bases, with 24 bases left between them. In germline, CDR1 is DFQATT, CDR2 SNEGSKA (reference sequence). The length of the CDR3 is 18 residues. The CDR3 reads CSAPDWSRTRSSTDTQYF. DNA of the CDR3: TGCAGTGCTCCCGACTGGAGCCGTACTAGATCTAGCACAGATACGCAGTATTTT.

This clonotype was found many times. This chain links TRBV7-2 with TRBJ2-1; maybe TRBD2 (6 bases). This CDR3 region has 13 residues. Germline V CDR1 and CDR2: SGHTA, FQGNSA. Trimming took off 6 bases at V and 10 bases at J, with 16 bases between the two ends. The CDR3: CASRAGPLPEQFF. CDR3 in DNA: TGTGCCAGCAGGGCGGGGCCTCTCCCAGAGCAGTTCTTC. Full variable domain (outside the CDR3, taken from reference TRBV7-2 and TRBJ2-1): GAGVSQSPSNKVTEKGKDVELRCDPISGHTALYWYRQSLGQGLEFLIYFQGNSAPDKSGLPSDRFSAERTGGSVSTLTIQRTQQEDSAVYLCASRAGPLPEQFFGPGTRLTVL.

At least ten counts were recorded for this clonotype. This chain uses TRBV5-5 with TRBJ2-5; D gene uncertain. The V gene lost 3 bases and the J gene lost 3 bases, with 12 bases spanning the gap. CDR1 SGHKS and CDR2 YYEKEE come from the germline V gene (reference sequence). The length of the CDR3 is 14 residues. The CDR3 sequence: CASSSRWKEETQYF. The DNA for the CDR3 is TGTGCCAGCAGCTCACGATGGAAGGAAGAGACCCAGTACTTC.

V is TRBV20-1 and J is TRBJ1-2, with a weak D call TRBD1 (5 bases). Trimming took 6 bases from V and 7 from J, leaving 12 bases between them. In germline, CDR1 is DFQATT, CDR2 SNEGSKA (reference sequence). CDR3 length equals 11 residues. Written as DNA, the CDR3 is TGCAGTGCCCAGTTAGGGGTTGGCTACACCTTC. Its translation: CSAQLGVGYTF.

V is TRBV12-3 or TRBV12-4 and J is TRBJ2-7; 11 nucleotides line up with TRBD2. Trimming at V came to 5 bases and at J to 5 bases, leaving 8 bases not matched to a gene. The length of the CDR3 is 15 residues. CDR3 in DNA: TGTGCCAGCAGTCAGCCCACTAGCGGGAGCCACGAGCAGTACTTC. Protein sequence: CASSQPTSGSHEQYF.

There are a few counts of this clonotype. The chain is built from TRBV15 and TRBJ1-4; D is uncertain. This CDR3 is 15 amino acids long. Germline CDR1 LNHNV, CDR2 YYDKDF (reference sequence). V lost 0 bases and J 6 bases, leaving 11 bases between the germline ends. The CDR3 sequence: CATSRDFGKDEKLFF. In nucleotides, the CDR3 is TGTGCCACCAGCAGAGATTTCGGCAAAGATGAAAAACTGTTTTTT. Full variable domain (missing parts from reference TRBV15 and TRBJ1-4): DAMVIQNPRYQVTQFGKPVTLSCSQTLNHNVMYWYQQKSSQAPKLLFHYYDKDFNNEADTPDNFQSRRPNTSFCFLDIRSPGLGDTAMYLCATSRDFGKDEKLFFGSGTQLSVL.

This clonotype was picked up a small number of times. J is TRBJ2-7 and V is TRBV20-1; 8 bases map to TRBD2. There are 14 residues in the CDR3. CDR1 is DFQATT and CDR2 is SNEGSKA in the germline V gene (reference sequence). Trimming removed 0 bases from V and 5 bases from J; junction bases left unmatched: 6. CDR3 in amino acids: CSARDLRGRNEQYF. In DNA, the CDR3 is TGCAGTGCTAGAGATCTACGCGGGAGGAACGAGCAGTACTTC.

The chain joins TRBV6-1 to TRBJ2-1; D might be TRBD2 (5 bases). With 7 bases removed from V and 10 bases from J, the gap between germline ends came to 20 bases. CDR3 length equals 14 residues. Germline assignment: CDR1 MNHNS and CDR2 SASEGT. For the CDR3, the DNA is TGTGCCAGCACCATACTAATGGGAGTCGGGGAGCAGTTCTTC. This gives the protein CASTILMGVGEQFF.

This clonotype was observed a handful of times. The CDR3 loop reads CSARDRGTGDVYNSPLHF. The DNA of the CDR3 is TGCAGTGCTAGAGATCGGGGGACAGGAGACGTCTATAATTCACCCCTCCACTTT. The chain employs TRBV20-1 and TRBJ1-6; TRBD1 matches at 8 bases. This CDR3 is 18 amino acids long. Germline V gene sequence: CDR1 DFQATT, CDR2 SNEGSKA (reference sequence). Trimming cost V 0 bases and J 3 bases; bases outside gene matches: 10.

This clonotype was detected many times. The chain combines TRBV29-1 with TRBJ1-1; 7 bases agree with TRBD1. With 3 bases clipped from V and 0 bases from J, the junction kept 1 base outside the gene matches. Looked up from germline, CDR1 is SQVTM and CDR2 is ANQGSEA. The CDR3 runs 13 residues. In DNA form, the CDR3 reads TGCAGCGTTGACGGGACAGTGAACACTGAAGCTTTCTTT. It yields the protein CSVDGTVNTEAFF.

In this sample, this clonotype turned up once. The chain combines TRBV6-5 with TRBJ1-6; D is perhaps TRBD1 (5 bases). The V gene's germline CDR1 is MNHEY and CDR2 SVGAGI. The length of the CDR3 is 15 residues. With 0 bases removed from V and 7 bases from J, the gap between germline ends came to 10 bases. DNA for the CDR3: TGTGCCAGCAGTTACTCTGGGGGTGGAAATTCACCCCTCCACTTT. Translating it yields CASSYSGGGNSPLHF.

By sample share, this clonotype is medium-sized. J is TRBJ2-7 and V is TRBV7-2, with 10 positions matching TRBD2. The CDR3 has 15 residues. The V gene end was trimmed by 5 bases and the J gene end by 2 bases; junction bases not matched to a gene: 6. The V gene's germline CDR1 is SGHTA and CDR2 FQGNSA. This CDR3 is CASSRGTSATYEQYF. As DNA, the CDR3 is TGTGCCAGCAGCCGCGGGACTAGCGCCACCTACGAGCAGTACTTC.

Many counts were recorded for this clonotype. The chain has TRBV28 and TRBJ1-6; D gene ambiguous. From germline, CDR1 is MDHEN and CDR2 SYDVKM. Deletions cut 2 bases from V and 7 bases from J, with 12 bases between. This CDR3 is built from 15 residues. The CDR3 region has the DNA TGTGCCAGCAGTTTAAGTTGGCAGGAGAATTCACCCCTCCACTTT. This translates into CASSLSWQENSPLHF.

This clonotype was seen a handful of times. V and J are TRBV18 and TRBJ2-1; TRBD2 matches 16 bases. Unmatched junction bases numbered 10, after V lost 5 bases and J lost 9 bases. The CDR3 runs to 17 residues. CDR1 is KGHSH and CDR2 is LQKENI in the germline V gene. The CDR3 bases are TGTGCCAGCTCAACCGGGACTAGCGGGAGGGCCGCTTCTGAGCAGTTCTTC. The encoded protein is CASSTGTSGRAASEQFF.

The V call is TRBV7-3, the J call TRBJ2-3, with 12 bases identical to TRBD2. CDR1 SGHTA and CDR2 FQGTGA come from the germline V gene. Germline trimming cut 6 bases from V and 2 bases from J; bases unmatched to any gene: 3. This CDR3 region has 15 residues. CDR3 loop: CASSRTSGNTDTQYF. CDR3 nucleotide sequence: TGTGCCAGCAGTAGGACTAGCGGGAACACAGATACGCAGTATTTT.

This clonotype was seen repeatedly, ten times or more. The rearrangement links TRBV24-1 to TRBJ2-2; possible D gene TRBD2, 6 bases. Trimming left V 5 bases short and J 0 bases short, with 15 bases between. The CDR3 is 17 amino acids. Germline V lookup: CDR1 KGHDR, CDR2 SFDVKD. The CDR3 nucleotides read TGTGCCACCAGTGGACTTCCGGAGGGCGCGAACACCGGGGAGCTGTTTTTT. Its protein is CATSGLPEGANTGELFF.

This clonotype was observed a handful of times. The genes are TRBV24-1 and TRBJ2-5; perhaps TRBD1 as D (5 bases). Per germline, CDR1 KGHDR and CDR2 SFDVKD. The CDR3 is 15 residues long. Trimming took 4 bases from V and 1 from J, leaving 12 bases between them. Here the CDR3 reads CATSDHTQGQETQYF. CDR3 nucleotide sequence: TGTGCCACCAGTGACCATACGCAGGGCCAAGAGACCCAGTACTTC.

This rearrangement joins TRBV12-3 or TRBV12-4 to TRBJ1-2; no definite D call. The germline V and J ends were trimmed by 4 bases and 4 bases, with 7 bases remaining between them. The CDR3 contains 12 residues. The CDR3 here is CASSSGSYGYTF. CDR3 nucleotide sequence: TGTGCCAGCAGTTCCGGCAGCTATGGCTACACCTTC.

The chain joins TRBV21-1 to TRBJ1-2. TRBV21-1 represents a pseudogene. The CDR3 consists of 16 residues. Here the CDR3 reads CASSKEPRRANYGYTF. The CDR3 DNA reads as TGTGCCAGCAGCAAAGAGCCGCGGAGAGCTAACTATGGCTACACCTTC.

This clonotype was seen only a few times. The CDR3 region has the DNA TGTGCCAGCAGTTGGGCCTTAAGGGAGCAGTACTTC. Protein sequence: CASSWALREQYF. This sequence joins TRBV5-6 and TRBJ2-7, with no clear D. V was clipped by 5 bases and J by 7 bases, with 13 bases between them. Germline values: CDR1 SGHDT, CDR2 YYEEEE. The CDR3 loop spans 12 amino acids.

This clonotype was seen a few times. CDR3 nucleotide sequence: TGCAGTGCTTCTTCAGGGCGCTCTGAAGCTTTCTTT. Residues: CSASSGRSEAFF. The chain recombines TRBV20-1 with TRBJ1-1; possible D gene TRBD1, 5 bases. Germline V gives CDR1 DFQATT, CDR2 SNEGSKA (reference sequence). With 5 bases removed from V and 6 bases from J, the gap between germline ends came to 13 bases. The length of the CDR3 is 12 residues.

This clonotype was seen more than once but under ten times. The chain joins TRBV29-1 to TRBJ1-1, with 8 bases matching TRBD1. The CDR3 is 13 residues long. Germline V gene data show CDR1 as SQVTM and CDR2 as ANQGSEA. V lost 6 bases to trimming and J lost 4 bases; unmatched junction nucleotides: 7. CDR3 region: CSVDKQGGTEAFF. The DNA for the CDR3 is TGCAGCGTGGACAAACAGGGGGGCACTGAAGCTTTCTTT. Full variable domain (missing parts from reference TRBV29-1 and TRBJ1-1): SAVISQKPSRDICQRGTSLTIQCQVDSQVTMMFWYRQQPGQSLTLIATANQGSEATYESGFVIDKFPISRPNLTFSTLTVSNMSPEDSSIYLCSVDKQGGTEAFFGQGTRLTVV.

This clonotype has a count of ten or more. The gene calls are TRBV20-1 and TRBJ2-2; D is tentatively TRBD1 or TRBD2 (5 bases each). With 3 bases removed from V and 5 bases from J, the gap between germline ends came to 19 bases. The germline CDR1 and CDR2 sequences are DFQATT and SNEGSKA (reference sequence). The CDR3 length is 16 residues. The CDR3 nucleotides are TGCAGTGCTAGCCCGGTTGGCCGCGAGGGGACCGGGGAGCTGTTTTTT. This encodes CSASPVGREGTGELFF.

This clonotype was found a few times. The chain couples TRBV28 to TRBJ2-5, with D possibly matching TRBD1 (7 bases). The CDR3 contains 16 residues. Trimming removed 6 bases from V and 4 bases from J, with 21 bases in between. Germline loops: CDR1 MDHEN, CDR2 SYDVKM. The CDR3 reads CASSPPYQGGGETQYF. The CDR3, as DNA: TGTGCCAGCAGCCCCCCCTACCAGGGGGGAGGAGAGACCCAGTACTTC. Full variable domain (rest looked up from reference TRBV28 and TRBJ2-5): DVKVTQSSRYLVKRTGEKVFLECVQDMDHENMFWYRQDPGLGLRLIYFSYDVKMKEKGDIPEGYSVSREKKERFSLILESASTNQTSMYLCASSPPYQGGGETQYFGPGTRLLVL.

The chain couples TRBV24-1 to TRBJ2-5; weak D call: TRBD1 (5 bases). From germline, CDR1 is KGHDR and CDR2 SFDVKD. The CDR3 runs 15 residues. V lost 3 bases and J lost 2, with 12 bases in between. The CDR3 bases are TGTGCCACCAGTGATCGGCAGGGTATACAAGAGACCCAGTACTTC. It yields the protein CATSDRQGIQETQYF.

In DNA, the CDR3 is TGTGCCAGCAGCCAAACCCCGGGATACTCCTACGAGCAGTACTTC. Its protein is CASSQTPGYSYEQYF. The chain couples TRBV14 to TRBJ2-7; D possibly corresponds to TRBD2 (5 bases). V was cut by 2 bases and J by 0 bases, with 11 bases left in between. CDR1 is SGHDN, CDR2 FVKESK, per germline. The CDR3 extends over 15 amino acids.

This clonotype has a handful of counts. The CDR3 bases are TGTGCCAGCAGTTTATTACTAGCGGGAGGGCCCCACGAGCAGTACTTC. Protein product: CASSLLLAGGPHEQYF. This chain links TRBV27 with TRBJ2-7; 13 nucleotides align to TRBD2. The V gene's germline CDR1 is MNHEY and CDR2 SMNVEV (reference sequence). The CDR3 extends over 16 amino acids. V was pared by 1 base and J by 5 bases, with 5 bases of the junction left unmatched.

The chain carries TRBV29-1 and TRBJ2-1, with TRBD2 matching 8 bases. The CDR3 spans 14 residues. In germline, CDR1 is SQVTM, CDR2 ANQGSEA. Unmatched junction bases numbered 10, after V lost 7 bases and J lost 5 bases. DNA for the CDR3: TGCAGCGGCGGAAGCGGGAGCTGGGACAATGAGCAGTTCTTC. Its protein product is CSGGSGSWDNEQFF.